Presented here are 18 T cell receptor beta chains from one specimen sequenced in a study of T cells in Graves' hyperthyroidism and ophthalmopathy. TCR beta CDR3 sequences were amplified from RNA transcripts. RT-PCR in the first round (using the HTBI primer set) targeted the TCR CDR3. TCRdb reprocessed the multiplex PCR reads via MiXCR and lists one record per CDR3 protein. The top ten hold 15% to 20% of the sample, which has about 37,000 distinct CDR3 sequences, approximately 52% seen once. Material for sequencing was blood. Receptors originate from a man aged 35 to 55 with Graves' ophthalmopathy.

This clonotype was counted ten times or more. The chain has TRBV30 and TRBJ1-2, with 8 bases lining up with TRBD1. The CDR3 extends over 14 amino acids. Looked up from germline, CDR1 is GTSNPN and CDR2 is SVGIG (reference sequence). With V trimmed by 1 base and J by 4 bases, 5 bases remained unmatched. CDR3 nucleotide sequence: TGTGCCTGGAGTGAAGACAGGGGAGGCTATGGCTACACCTTC. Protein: CAWSEDRGGYGYTF.

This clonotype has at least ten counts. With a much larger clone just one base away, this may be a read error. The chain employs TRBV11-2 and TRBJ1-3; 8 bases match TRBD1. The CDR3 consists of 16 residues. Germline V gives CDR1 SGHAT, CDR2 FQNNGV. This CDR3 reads CASSLDMTGAGNTICF. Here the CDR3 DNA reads TGTGCCAGCAGCTTAGATATGACAGGGGCTGGAAACACCATATGTTTT.

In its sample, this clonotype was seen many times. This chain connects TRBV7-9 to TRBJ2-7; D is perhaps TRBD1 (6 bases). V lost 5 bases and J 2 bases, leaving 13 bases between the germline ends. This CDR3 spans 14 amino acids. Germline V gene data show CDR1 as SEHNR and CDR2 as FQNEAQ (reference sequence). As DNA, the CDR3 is TGTGCCAGCAGCCCTAGGACAGATCCCTACGAGCAGTACTTC. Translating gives CASSPRTDPYEQYF.

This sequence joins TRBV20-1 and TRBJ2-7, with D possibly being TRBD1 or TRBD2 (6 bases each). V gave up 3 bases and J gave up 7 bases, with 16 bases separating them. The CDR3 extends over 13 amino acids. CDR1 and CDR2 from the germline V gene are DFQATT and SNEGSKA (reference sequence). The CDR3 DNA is TGCAGTGCTAGGGGGGGCTACACCGGGGAGCAGTACTTC. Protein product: CSARGGYTGEQYF.

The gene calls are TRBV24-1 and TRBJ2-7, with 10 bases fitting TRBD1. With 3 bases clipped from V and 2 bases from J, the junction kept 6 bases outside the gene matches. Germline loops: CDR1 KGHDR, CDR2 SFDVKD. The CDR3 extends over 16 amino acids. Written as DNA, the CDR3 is TGTGCCACCAGTGATCGAGCCGGGACAGGGGCCTACGAGCAGTACTTC. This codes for CATSDRAGTGAYEQYF.

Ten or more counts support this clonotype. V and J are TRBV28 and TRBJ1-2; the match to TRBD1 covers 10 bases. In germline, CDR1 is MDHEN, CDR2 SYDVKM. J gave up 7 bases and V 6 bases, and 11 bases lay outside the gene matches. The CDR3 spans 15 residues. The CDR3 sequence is CASSLGGQGIGGYTF. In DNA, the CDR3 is TGTGCCAGCAGCTTAGGGGGACAGGGGATAGGTGGCTACACCTTC.

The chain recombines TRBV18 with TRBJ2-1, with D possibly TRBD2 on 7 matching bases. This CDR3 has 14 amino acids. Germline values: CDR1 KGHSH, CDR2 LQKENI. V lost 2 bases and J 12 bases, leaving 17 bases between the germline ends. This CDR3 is CASSPAGAGDTQFF. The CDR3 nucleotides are TGTGCCAGCTCACCAGCGGGGGCGGGAGATACGCAGTTCTTC.

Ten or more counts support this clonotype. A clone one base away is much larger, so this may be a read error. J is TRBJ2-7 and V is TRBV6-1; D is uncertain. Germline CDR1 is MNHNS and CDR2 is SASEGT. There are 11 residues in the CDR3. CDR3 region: CASSAGYERYF. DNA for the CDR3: TGTGCCAGCAGTGCCGGCTACGAGCGGTACTTC.

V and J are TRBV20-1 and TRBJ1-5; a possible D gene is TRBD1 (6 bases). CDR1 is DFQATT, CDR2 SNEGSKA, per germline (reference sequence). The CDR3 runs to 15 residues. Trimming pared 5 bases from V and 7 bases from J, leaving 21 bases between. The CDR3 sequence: CSARTSGGYEQPQHF. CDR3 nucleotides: TGCAGTGCTCGGACTAGCGGGGGCTACGAGCAGCCCCAGCATTTT.

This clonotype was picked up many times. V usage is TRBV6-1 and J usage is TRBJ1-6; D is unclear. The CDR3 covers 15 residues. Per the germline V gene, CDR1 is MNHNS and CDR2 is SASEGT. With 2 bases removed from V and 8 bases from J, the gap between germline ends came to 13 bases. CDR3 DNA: TGTGCCAGCAGTGAAAAGACGGGTAGTTATTCACCCCTCCACTTT. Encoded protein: CASSEKTGSYSPLHF.

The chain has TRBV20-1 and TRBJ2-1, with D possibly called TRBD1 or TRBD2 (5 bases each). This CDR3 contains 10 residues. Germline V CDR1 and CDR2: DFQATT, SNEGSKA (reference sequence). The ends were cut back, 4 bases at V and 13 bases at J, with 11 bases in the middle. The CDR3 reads CSAIGTPQFF. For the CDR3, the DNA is TGCAGTGCTATTGGGACGCCTCAGTTCTTC.

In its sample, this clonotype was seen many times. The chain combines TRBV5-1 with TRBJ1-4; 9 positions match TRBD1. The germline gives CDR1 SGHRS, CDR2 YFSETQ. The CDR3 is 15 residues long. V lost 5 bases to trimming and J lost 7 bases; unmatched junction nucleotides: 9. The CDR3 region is CASSTGQGTGEKLFF. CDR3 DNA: TGCGCCAGCAGTACCGGACAGGGGACAGGTGAAAAACTGTTTTTT.

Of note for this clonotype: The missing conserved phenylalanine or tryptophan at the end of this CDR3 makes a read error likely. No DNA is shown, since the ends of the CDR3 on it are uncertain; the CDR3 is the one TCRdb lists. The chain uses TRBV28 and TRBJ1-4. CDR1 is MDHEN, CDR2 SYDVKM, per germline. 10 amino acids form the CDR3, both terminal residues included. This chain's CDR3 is CASSLWGGSA.

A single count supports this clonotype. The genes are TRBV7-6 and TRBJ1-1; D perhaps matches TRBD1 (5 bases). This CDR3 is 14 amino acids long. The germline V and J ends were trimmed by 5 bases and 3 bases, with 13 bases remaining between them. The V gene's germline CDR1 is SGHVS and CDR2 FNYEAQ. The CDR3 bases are TGTGCCAGCAGCCCGGGACTCAGGGACACTGAAGCTTTCTTT. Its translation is CASSPGLRDTEAFF.

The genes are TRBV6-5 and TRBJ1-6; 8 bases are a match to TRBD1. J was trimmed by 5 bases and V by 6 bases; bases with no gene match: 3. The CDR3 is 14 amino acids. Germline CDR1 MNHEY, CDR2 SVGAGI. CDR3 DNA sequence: TGTGCCAGCAGCCGGACAGGGCATAATTCACCCCTCCACTTT. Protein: CASSRTGHNSPLHF.

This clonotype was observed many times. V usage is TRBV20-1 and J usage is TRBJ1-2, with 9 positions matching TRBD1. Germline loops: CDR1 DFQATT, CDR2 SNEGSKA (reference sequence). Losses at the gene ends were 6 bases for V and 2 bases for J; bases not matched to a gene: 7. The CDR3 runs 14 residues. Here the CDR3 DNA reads TGCAGTGCGGGGACAGGGTCGGGGAACTATGGCTACACCTTC. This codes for CSAGTGSGNYGYTF.

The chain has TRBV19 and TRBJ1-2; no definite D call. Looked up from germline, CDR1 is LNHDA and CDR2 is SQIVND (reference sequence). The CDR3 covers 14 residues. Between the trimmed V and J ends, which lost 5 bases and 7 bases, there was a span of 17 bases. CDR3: CASSSSRTAFGYTF. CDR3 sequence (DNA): TGTGCCAGTAGTTCGTCCCGAACAGCGTTTGGCTACACCTTC.

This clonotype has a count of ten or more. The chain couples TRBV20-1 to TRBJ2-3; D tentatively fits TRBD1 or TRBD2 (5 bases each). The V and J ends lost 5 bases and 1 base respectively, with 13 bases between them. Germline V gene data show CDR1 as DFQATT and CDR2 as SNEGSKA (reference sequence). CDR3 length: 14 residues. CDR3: CSAPRQRGTDTQYF. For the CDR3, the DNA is TGCAGTGCTCCCCGACAGAGGGGCACAGATACGCAGTATTTT.